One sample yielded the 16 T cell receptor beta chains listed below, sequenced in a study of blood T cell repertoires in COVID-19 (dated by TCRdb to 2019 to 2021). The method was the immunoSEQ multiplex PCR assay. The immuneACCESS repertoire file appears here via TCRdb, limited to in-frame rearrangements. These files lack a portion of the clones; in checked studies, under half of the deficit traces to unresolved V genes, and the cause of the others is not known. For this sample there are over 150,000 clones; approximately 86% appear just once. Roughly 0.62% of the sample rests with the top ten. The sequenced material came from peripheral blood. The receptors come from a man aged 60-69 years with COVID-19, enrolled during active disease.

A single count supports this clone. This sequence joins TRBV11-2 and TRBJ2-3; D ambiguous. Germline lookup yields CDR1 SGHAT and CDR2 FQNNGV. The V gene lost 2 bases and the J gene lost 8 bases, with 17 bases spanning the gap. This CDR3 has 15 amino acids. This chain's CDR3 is CASSLQAPPTGTQYF. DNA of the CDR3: TGTGCCAGCAGCTTACAGGCTCCCCCCACCGGTACGCAGTATTTT.

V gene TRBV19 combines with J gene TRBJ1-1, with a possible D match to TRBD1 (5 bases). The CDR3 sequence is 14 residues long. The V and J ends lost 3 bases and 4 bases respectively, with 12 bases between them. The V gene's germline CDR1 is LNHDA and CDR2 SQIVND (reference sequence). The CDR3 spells CASSIFRDSTEAFF. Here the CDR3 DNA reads TGTGCCAGTAGTATTTTTCGGGACTCCACTGAAGCTTTCTTT.

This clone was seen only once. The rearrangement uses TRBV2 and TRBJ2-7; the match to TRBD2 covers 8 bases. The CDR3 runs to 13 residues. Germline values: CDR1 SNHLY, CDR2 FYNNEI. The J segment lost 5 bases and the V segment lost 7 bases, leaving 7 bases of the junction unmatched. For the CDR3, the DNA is TGTGCCAGCAAGCGGGAGACAAATCACGAGCAGTACTTC. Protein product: CASKRETNHEQYF.

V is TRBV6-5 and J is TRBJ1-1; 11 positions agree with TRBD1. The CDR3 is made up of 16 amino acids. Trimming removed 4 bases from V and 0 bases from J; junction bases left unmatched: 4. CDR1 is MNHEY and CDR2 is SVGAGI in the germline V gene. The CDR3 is CASSSPGQGVNTEAFF. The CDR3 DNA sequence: TGTGCCAGCAGTTCGCCGGGACAGGGGGTGAACACTGAAGCTTTCTTT.

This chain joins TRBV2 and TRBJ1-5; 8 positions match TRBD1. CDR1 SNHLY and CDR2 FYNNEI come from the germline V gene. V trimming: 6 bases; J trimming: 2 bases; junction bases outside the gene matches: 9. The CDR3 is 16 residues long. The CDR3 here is CASRGQALVGNQPQHF. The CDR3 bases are TGTGCCAGCAGGGGACAGGCCCTTGTGGGCAATCAGCCCCAGCATTTT.

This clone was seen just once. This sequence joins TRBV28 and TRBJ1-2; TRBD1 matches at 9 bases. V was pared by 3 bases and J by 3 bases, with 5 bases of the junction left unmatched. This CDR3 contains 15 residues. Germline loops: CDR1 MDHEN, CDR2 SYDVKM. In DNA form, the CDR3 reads TGTGCCAGCAGTTTCACAGGGGGCTTTGACTATGGCTACACCTTC. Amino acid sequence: CASSFTGGFDYGYTF.

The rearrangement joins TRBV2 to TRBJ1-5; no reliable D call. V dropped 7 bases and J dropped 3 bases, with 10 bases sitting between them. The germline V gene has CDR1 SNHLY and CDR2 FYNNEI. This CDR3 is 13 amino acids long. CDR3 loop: CASTSQSNQPQHF. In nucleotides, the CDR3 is TGTGCCAGCACGAGTCAATCCAATCAGCCCCAGCATTTT.

The CDR3 region has the DNA TGTGCCAGCAGCCAAGGTCTTGGGACATCGGGGTCCTATAATTCACCCCTCCACTTT. Its translation is CASSQGLGTSGSYNSPLHF. The gene calls are TRBV14 and TRBJ1-6; maybe TRBD1 (6 bases). The CDR3 sequence is 19 residues long. Between the trimmed V and J ends, which lost 1 base and 1 base, there was a span of 17 bases. Per the germline V gene, CDR1 is SGHDN and CDR2 is FVKESK.

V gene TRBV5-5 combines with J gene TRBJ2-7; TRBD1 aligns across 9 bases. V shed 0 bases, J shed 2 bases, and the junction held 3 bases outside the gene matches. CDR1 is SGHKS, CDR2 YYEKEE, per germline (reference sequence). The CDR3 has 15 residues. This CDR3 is CASSLGRTGAYEQYF. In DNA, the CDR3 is TGTGCCAGCAGCTTGGGGAGGACAGGGGCCTACGAGCAGTACTTC.

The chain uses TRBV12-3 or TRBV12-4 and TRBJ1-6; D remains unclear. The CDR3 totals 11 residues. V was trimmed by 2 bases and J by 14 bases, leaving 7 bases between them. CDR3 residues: CASSLNQALHF. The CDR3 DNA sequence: TGTGCCAGCAGTTTAAACCAGGCCCTCCACTTT.

CDR3 loop: CASSYSTSGDEQYF. The DNA for the CDR3 is TGTGCCAGCAGTTACTCCACTAGCGGAGACGAGCAGTACTTC. The rearrangement uses TRBV6-2 or TRBV6-3 and TRBJ2-7; 8 bases match TRBD2. Germline lookup yields CDR1 MNHEY and CDR2 SVGEGT. J was trimmed by 5 bases and V by 0 bases; bases with no gene match: 3. The CDR3 length is 14 residues.

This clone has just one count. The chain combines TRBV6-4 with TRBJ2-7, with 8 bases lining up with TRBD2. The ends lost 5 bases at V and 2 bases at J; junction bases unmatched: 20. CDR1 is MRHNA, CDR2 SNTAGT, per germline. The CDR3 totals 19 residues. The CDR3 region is CASSPPSGGLSLVTYEQYF. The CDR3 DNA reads TGTGCCAGCAGTCCCCCTTCGGGGGGGCTCAGTCTTGTAACCTACGAGCAGTACTTC.

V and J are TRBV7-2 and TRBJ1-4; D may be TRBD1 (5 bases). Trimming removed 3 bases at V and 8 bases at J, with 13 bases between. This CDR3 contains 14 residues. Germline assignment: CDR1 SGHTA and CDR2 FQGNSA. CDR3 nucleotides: TGTGCCAGCAGCTTGATAGGGGCGGGGGAAAAACTGTTTTTT. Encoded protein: CASSLIGAGEKLFF. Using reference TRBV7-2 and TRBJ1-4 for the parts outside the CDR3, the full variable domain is GAGVSQSPSNKVTEKGKDVELRCDPISGHTALYWYRQSLGQGLEFLIYFQGNSAPDKSGLPSDRFSAERTGGSVSTLTIQRTQQEDSAVYLCASSLIGAGEKLFFGSGTQLSVL.

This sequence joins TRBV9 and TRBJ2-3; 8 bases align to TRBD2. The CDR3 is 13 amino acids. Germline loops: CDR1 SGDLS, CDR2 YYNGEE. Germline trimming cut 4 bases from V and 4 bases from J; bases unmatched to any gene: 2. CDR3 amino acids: CASSTGGADTQYF. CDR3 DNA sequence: TGTGCCAGCAGCACCGGGGGGGCAGATACGCAGTATTTT.

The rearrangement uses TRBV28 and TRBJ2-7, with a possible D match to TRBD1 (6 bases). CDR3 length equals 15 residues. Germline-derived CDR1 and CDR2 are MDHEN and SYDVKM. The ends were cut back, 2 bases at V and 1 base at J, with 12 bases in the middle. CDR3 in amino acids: CASSLVGGQSYEQYF. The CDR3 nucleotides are TGTGCCAGCAGTTTAGTTGGGGGCCAATCCTACGAGCAGTACTTC.

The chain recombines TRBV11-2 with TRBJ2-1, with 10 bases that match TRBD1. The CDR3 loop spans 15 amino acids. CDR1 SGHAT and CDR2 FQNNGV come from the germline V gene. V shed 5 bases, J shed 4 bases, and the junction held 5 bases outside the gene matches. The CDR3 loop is CASSSGQGGYNEQFF. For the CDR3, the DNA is TGTGCCAGCAGCAGCGGACAGGGGGGATACAATGAGCAGTTCTTC.